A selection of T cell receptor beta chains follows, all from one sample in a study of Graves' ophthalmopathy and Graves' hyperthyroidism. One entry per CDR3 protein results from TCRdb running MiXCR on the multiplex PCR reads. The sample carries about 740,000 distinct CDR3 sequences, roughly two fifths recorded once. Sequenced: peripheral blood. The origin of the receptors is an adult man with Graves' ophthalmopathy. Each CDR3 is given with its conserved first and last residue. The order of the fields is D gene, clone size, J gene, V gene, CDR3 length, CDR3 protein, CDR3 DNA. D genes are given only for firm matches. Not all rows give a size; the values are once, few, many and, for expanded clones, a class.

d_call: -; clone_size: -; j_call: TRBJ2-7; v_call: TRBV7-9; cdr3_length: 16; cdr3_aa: CASSPTQIGSSYEQYF; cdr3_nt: TGTGCCAGCAGCCCAACCCAGATTGGAAGCTCCTACGAGCAGTACTTC
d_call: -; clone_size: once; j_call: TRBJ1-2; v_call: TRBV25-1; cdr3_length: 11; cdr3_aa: CASSAGYDYTF; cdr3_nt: TGTGCCAGCAGTGCGGGGTATGACTACACCTTC
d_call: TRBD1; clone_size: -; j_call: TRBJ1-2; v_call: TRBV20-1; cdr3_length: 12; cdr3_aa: CSAGTGLDGYTF; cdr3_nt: TGCAGTGCCGGGACAGGGCTGGATGGCTACACCTTC
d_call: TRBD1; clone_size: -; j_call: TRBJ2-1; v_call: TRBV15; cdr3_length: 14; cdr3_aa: CATSRQGAVGEQFF; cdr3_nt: TGTGCCACCAGCAGGCAGGGGGCTGTCGGTGAGCAGTTCTTC
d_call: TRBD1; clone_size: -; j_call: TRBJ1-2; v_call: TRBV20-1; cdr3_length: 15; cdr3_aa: CSARGPGTGSYGYTF; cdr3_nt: TGCAGTGCTAGAGGACCCGGGACAGGGAGCTATGGCTACACCTTC
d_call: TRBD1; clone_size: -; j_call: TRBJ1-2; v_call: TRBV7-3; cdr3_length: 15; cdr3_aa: CASSFVDRDDYGYTF; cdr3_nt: TGTGCCAGCAGCTTTGTGGACAGGGATGACTATGGCTACACCTTC
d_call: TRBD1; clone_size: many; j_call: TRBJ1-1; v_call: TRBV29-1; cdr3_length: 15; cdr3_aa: CSVEVGTGTNTEAFF; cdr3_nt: TGCAGCGTTGAAGTCGGGACAGGGACTAACACTGAAGCTTTCTTT
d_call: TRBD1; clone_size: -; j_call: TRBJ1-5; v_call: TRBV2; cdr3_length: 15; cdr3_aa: CASSGGTGSSEAQHF; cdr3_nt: TGTGCCAGCAGCGGCGGGACAGGGTCCTCTGAGGCCCAGCATTTT
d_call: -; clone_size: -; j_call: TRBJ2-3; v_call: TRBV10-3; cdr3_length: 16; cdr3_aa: CAISDSVAEVTDTQYF; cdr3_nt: TGTGCCATCAGTGACTCGGTAGCGGAAGTCACAGATACGCAGTATTTT
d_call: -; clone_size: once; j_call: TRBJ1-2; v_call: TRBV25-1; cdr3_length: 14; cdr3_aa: CASSLPARNYGYTF; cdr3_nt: TGTGCCAGCAGTTTACCCGCACGAAACTATGGCTACACCTTC
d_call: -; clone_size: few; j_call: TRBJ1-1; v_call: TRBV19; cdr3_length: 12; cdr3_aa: CASGFQTSEAFF; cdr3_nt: TGTGCCAGTGGGTTTCAGACCTCTGAAGCTTTCTTT
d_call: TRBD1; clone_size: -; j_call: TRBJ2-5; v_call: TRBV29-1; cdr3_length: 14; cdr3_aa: CSVDRTGGRETQYF; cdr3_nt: TGCAGCGTTGATAGGACAGGGGGAAGGGAGACCCAGTACTTC
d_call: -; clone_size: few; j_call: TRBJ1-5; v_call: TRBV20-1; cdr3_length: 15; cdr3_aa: CSARASQASNQPQHF; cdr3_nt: TGCAGTGCTAGAGCGTCACAGGCTAGCAATCAGCCCCAGCATTTT
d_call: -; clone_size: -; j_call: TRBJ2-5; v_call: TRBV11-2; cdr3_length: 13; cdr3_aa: CASIGGSLETQYF; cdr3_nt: TGTGCCAGCATTGGAGGGAGTCTTGAGACCCAGTACTTC
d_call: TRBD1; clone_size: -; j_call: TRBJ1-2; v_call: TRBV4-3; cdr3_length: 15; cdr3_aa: CASSQEISGGHGYTF; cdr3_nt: TGCGCCAGCAGCCAAGAAATATCAGGGGGGCATGGCTACACCTTC
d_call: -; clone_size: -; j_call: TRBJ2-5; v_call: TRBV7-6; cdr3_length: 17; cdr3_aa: CASSTPLGTGGKETQYF; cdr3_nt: TGTGCCAGCAGCACCCCTTTGGGGACCGGGGGAAAAGAGACCCAGTACTTC
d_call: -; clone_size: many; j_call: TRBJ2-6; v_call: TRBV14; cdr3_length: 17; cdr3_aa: CASSQDPYPSGANVLTF; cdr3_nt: TGTGCCAGCAGCCAAGATCCATACCCCTCTGGGGCCAACGTCCTGACTTTC
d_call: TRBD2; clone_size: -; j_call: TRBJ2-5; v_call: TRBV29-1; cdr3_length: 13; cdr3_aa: CSVVGASGETQYF; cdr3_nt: TGCAGCGTTGTCGGGGCTAGCGGGGAGACCCAGTACTTC
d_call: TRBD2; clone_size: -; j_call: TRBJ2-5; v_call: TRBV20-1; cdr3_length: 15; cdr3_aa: CSADDSRGGRETQYF; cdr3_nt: TGCAGTGCCGACGACTCGCGGGGGGGTAGGGAGACCCAGTACTTC
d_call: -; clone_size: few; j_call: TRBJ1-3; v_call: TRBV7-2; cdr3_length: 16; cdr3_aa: CASSLIPGRTSVPIYF; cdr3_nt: TGTGCCAGCAGCCTAATACCGGGACGGACTTCTGTGCCCATATATTTT
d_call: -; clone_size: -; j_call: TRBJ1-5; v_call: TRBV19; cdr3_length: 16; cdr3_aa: CASISRVGAANQPQHF; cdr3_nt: TGTGCCAGTATTAGTCGGGTAGGGGCCGCCAATCAGCCCCAGCATTTT
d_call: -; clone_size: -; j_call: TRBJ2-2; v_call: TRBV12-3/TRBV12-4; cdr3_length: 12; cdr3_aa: CASSPTRGELFF; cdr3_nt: TGTGCCAGCAGTCCAACCCGCGGGGAGCTGTTTTTT
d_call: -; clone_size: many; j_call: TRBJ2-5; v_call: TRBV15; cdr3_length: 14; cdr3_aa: CATSRDNTGETQYF; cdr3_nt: TGTGCCACCAGCAGAGATAATACAGGAGAGACCCAGTACTTC
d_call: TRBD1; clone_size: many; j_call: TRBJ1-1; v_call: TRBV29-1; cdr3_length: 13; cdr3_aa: CSDSGTANTEAFF; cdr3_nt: TGCAGCGACTCCGGGACAGCGAACACTGAAGCTTTCTTT
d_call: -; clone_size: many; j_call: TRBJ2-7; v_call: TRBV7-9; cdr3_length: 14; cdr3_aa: CASSLRDGRDEQYF; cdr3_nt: TGTGCCAGCAGCTTAAGGGACGGCCGGGACGAGCAGTACTTC
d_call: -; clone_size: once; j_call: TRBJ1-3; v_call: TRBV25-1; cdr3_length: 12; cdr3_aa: CVTRPIGNTIYF; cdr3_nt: TGTGTCACCCGCCCTATAGGAAACACCATATACTTT
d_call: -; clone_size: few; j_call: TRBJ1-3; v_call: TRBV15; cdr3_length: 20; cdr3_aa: CATSRDLGGSESFSGNTIYF; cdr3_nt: TGTGCCACCAGCAGAGATCTCGGGGGTTCCGAGTCCTTCTCTGGAAACACCATATATTTT
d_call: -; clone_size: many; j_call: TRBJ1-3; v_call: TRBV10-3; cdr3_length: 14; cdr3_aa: CAISEGDKGNTIYF; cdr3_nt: TGTGCCATCAGTGAAGGGGACAAAGGAAACACCATATATTTT
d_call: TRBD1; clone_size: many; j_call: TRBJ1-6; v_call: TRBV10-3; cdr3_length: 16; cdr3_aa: CAIMAIRGQRNSPLHF; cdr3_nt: TGTGCCATCATGGCCATCCGGGGACAGCGGAATTCACCCCTCCACTTT
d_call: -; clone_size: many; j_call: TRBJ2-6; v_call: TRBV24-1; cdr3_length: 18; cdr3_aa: CATSDLSAESSGANVLTF; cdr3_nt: TGTGCCACCAGTGATTTGTCGGCAGAAAGCTCTGGGGCCAACGTCCTGACTTTC
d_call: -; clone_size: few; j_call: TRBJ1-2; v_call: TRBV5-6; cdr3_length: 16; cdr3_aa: CASSLIGDGAKDGYTF; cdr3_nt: TGTGCCAGCAGCTTGATAGGGGACGGCGCAAAGGATGGCTACACCTTC
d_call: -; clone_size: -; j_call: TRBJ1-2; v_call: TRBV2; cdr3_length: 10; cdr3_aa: CAGQPYGYTF; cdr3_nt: TGTGCCGGACAGCCCTATGGCTACACCTTC
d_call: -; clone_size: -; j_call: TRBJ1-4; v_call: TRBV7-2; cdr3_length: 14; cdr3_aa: CASRRAGAREKLFF; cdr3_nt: TGTGCCAGCAGAAGGGCAGGGGCACGGGAAAAGCTGTTTTTT
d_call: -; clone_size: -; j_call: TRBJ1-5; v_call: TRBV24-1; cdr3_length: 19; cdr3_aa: CATSDRSNTGSGANQPQHF; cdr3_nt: TGTGCCACCAGTGACCGATCAAACACCGGCTCTGGGGCCAATCAGCCCCAGCATTTT
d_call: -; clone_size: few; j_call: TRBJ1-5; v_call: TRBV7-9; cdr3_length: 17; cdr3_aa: CASSLPPGHRGNQPQHF; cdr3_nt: TGTGCCAGCAGCCTCCCGCCGGGGCACAGGGGCAATCAGCCCCAGCATTTT
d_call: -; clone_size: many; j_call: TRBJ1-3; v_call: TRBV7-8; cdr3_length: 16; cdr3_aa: CASSLPTLLSGNTIYF; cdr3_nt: TGTGCCAGCAGCTTACCAACACTACTCTCTGGAAACACCATATATTTT
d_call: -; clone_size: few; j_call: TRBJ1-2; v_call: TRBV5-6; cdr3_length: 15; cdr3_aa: CASSLRTDANYGYTF; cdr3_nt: TGTGCCAGCAGCTTGAGGACAGATGCGAACTATGGCTACACCTTC
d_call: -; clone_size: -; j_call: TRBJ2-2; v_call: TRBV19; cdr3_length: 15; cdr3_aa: CASSDPFPASGELFF; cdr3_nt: TGTGCCAGTAGTGACCCCTTTCCGGCTTCCGGGGAGCTGTTTTTT
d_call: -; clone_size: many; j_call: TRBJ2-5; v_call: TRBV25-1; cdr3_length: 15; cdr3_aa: CASRSRAVTSGTQYF; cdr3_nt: TGTGCCAGCAGAAGTCGCGCCGTAACAAGCGGGACCCAGTACTTC
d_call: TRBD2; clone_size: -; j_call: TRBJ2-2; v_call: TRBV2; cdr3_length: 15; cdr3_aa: CASSLAGLYTGELFF; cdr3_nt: TGTGCCAGCAGTTTAGCGGGGTTGTACACCGGGGAGCTGTTTTTT
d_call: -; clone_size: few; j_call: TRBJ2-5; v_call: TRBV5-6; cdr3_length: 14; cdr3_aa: CASSPKGSWETQYF; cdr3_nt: TGTGCCAGCAGCCCTAAGGGATCGTGGGAGACCCAGTACTTC
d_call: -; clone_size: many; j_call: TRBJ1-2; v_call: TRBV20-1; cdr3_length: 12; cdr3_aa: CSALPVGYGYTF; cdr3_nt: TGCAGTGCCCTACCAGTAGGGTATGGCTACACCTTC
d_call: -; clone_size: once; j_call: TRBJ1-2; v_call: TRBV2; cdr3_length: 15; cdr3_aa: CASPPMVNRNYGYTF; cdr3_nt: TGTGCTAGTCCTCCCATGGTGAATCGTAACTATGGCTACACCTTC
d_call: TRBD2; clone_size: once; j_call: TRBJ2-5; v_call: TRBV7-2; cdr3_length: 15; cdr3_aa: CASSPRTSFRETQYF; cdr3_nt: TGTGCCAGCAGCCCCCGGACTAGCTTCCGGGAGACCCAGTACTTC
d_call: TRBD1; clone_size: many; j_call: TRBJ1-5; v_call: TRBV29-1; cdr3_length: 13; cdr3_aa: CSVGQADNQPQHF; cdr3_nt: TGCAGCGTGGGACAGGCGGACAATCAGCCCCAGCATTTT
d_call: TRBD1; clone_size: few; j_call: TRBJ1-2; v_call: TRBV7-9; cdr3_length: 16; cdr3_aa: CASSPAPGGAGYGYTF; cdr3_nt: TGTGCCAGCAGCCCCGCCCCAGGGGGCGCAGGCTATGGCTACACCTTC
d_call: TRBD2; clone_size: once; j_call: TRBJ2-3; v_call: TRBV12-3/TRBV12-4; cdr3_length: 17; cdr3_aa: CASSTLGLAGERDTQYF; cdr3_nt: TGTGCCAGCAGTACACTGGGACTAGCGGGAGAGCGGGATACGCAGTATTTT
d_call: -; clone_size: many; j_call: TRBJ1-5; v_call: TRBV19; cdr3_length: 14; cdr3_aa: CASTRGERGLPWHF; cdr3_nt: TGTGCCAGCACGCGGGGGGAACGGGGCTTACCATGGCATTTT
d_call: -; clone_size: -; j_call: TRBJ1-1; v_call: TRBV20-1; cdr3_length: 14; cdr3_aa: CSARVQVLGTEAFF; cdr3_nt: TGCAGTGCTAGAGTGCAGGTCCTTGGTACTGAAGCTTTCTTT